The T cell receptor beta chain under discussion was sequenced for a study of OX40 agonist ivuxolimab in advanced cancers. About the full investigation: The costimulatory receptor OX40 (CD134) was targeted by ivuxolimab, a fully human IgG2 agonistic monoclonal antibody. Among the roughly 52 dose-escalation patients, about 19 had hepatocellular carcinoma, roughly 15 melanoma, 9 renal cell carcinoma and 9 head and neck cancer. Patients were allowed to have had prior anti-PD-1, anti-PD-L1 or anti-CTLA-4 therapy, and approximately 40% of the dose-escalation patients had previously received checkpoint inhibitors. Peripheral TCRbeta sequencing aimed to test whether ivuxolimab altered TCR sequence diversity and caused clonal T-cell expansion. The paper covers the monotherapy dose-escalation part of the phase I ivuxolimab trial, which included N of about 50 patients. Intravenous ivuxolimab was administered to patients every 2 weeks at six dose levels: 0.01, 0.1, 0.3, 1.5, 3 and 10 mg/kg. In the dose-escalation cohort, roughly four fifths of patients were male, and the mean age was around 60 years, with a range of 23 to 79. Three dose-escalation patients achieved partial responses, one with hepatocellular carcinoma and two with cutaneous melanoma.

Paper-wide results and their limitations: In the 0.1-3.0 mg/kg groups, partial responders were among the patients with the lowest normalized peripheral clonal expansion, particularly in CD8+ T cells. At doses from 0.1 to 3.0 mg/kg, clonal expansion was seen in both CD4+ and CD8+ blood T cells between baseline and week 6. Low levels of normalized T-cell clonal expansion were also seen in some patients who did not respond. After ivuxolimab, more expanded clones were found on average in CD8+ T cells than in CD4+ T cells. Which antigens the clonally expanded peripheral T cells were specific for was not determined.

The trial excluded patients who had a history of autoimmune disease or were on systemic immunosuppression. Peripheral blood for TCR sequencing was collected from all dose cohorts at baseline, on cycle 4 day 1, and on cycle 7 day 1. The samples were drawn from a first-in-human, open-label, multicenter phase I dose-escalation trial of ivuxolimab. Adults with locally advanced or metastatic melanoma, renal cell, hepatocellular, or head and neck squamous cell carcinoma were enrolled in the trial. Before TCR sequencing, CD4+ T cells and CD8+ T cells from peripheral blood were sorted into separate populations. For this clone: Its specific antigen is unknown. One base away there is no much larger clone; base qualities are not given.

CDR1 and CDR2, per the germline V gene (reference sequence), are MNHEY and SMNVEV. Relative to germline, V is missing 2 bases and J is missing 0 bases, with 9 bases of the junction outside any gene match. The CDR3 goes from the cysteine to the phenylalanine over 17 residues. Of the read, only the CDR3 DNA is kept; its 51 bases are in frame from base 1. Genomic DNA was extracted from sorted cells for sequencing of the TCRbeta CDR3 region. The immunoSEQ Assay was used to sequence the TCRbeta CDR3 regions. What TCRdb holds here is the immuneACCESS table cut down to in-frame rearrangements. Part of the clones is not present; checked against another copy, under half of the missing clones reflect an unresolved V gene, and the others are unexplained. This sample holds tens of thousands of clones; about 93% were observed only once. The biggest ten clones account for around a sixth of the sample.

The receptor was derived from an adult with an advanced solid tumor such as melanoma, head and neck, liver or kidney cancer. The source material was CD4+ or CD8+ T cells sorted from blood, sampled in a trial of the OX40 agonist ivuxolimab. The rearranged segments are TRBV27 and TRBJ2-7; 8 middle bases align to TRBD1. The DNA sequence reads TGTGCCAGCAGTTTAAGCCGCGGACAGGGCGGCTCCTACGAGCAGTACTTC. It codes for CASSLSRGQGGSYEQYF.